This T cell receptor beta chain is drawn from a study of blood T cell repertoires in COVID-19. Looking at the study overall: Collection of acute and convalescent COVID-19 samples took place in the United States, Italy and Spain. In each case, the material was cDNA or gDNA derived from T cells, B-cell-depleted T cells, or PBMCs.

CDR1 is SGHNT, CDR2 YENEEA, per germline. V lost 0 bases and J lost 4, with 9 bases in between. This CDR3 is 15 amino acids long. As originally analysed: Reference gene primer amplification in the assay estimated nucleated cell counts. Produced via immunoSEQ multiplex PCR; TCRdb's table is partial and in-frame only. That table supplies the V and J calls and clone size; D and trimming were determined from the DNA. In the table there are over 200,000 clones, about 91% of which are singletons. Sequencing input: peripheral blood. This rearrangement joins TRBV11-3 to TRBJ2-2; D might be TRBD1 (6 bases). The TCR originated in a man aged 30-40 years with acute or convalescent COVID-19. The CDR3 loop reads CASSLEQGGTGELFF. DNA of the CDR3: TGTGCCAGCAGCTTAGAACAGGGTGGCACCGGGGAGCTGTTTTTT.